These 7 T cell receptor beta chains were sequenced from one sample in a study of response to subunit inactivated influenza vaccine. TCRdb re-analysed the RT-PCR reads in MiXCR, keeping a single row per CDR3 protein. The sample lists a few hundred thousand distinct CDR3 sequences; around a fifth were seen once. The specimen comprised PBMCs from blood, sampled less than 22 months after vaccination. These receptors originate from a man between 45 and 75 years old who received an inactivated influenza vaccine.

This clonotype was seen repeatedly, ten times or more. Here the CDR3 reads CAISDKGGGNTEAFF. CDR3 nucleotides: TGTGCCATCAGTGATAAGGGGGGGGGGAACACTGAAGCTTTCTTT. The gene calls are TRBV10-3 and TRBJ1-1, with a possible D match to TRBD1 (6 bases). This CDR3 contains 15 residues. Germline assignment: CDR1 ENHRY and CDR2 SYGVKD. V was cut by 3 bases and J by 1 base, with 12 bases left in between.

The gene calls are TRBV3-1 and TRBJ1-3; D gene ambiguous. Trimming shortened V by 1 base and J by 0 bases, and 10 bases separated the two germline ends. Germline V lookup: CDR1 LGHDT, CDR2 YNNKEL (reference sequence). This CDR3 has 16 amino acids. CDR3 in amino acids: CASSQAGRTSGNTIYF. The CDR3 nucleotides read TGTGCCAGCAGCCAAGCGGGCAGAACCTCTGGAAACACCATATATTTT.

The table lists this clonotype with many counts. The genes are TRBV7-8 and TRBJ1-1; 9 bases agree with TRBD1. CDR1 SGHVS and CDR2 FQNEAQ come from the germline V gene. J lost 0 bases, V lost 2 bases, and 16 bases had no gene match. This CDR3 has 20 residues. CDR3 coding DNA: TGTGCCAGCAGCTTATCGAGGACAGGGGTCAGGGGCGGTATGAACACTGAAGCTTTCTTT. Its protein is CASSLSRTGVRGGMNTEAFF.

The chain couples TRBV24-1 to TRBJ1-5; TRBD1 agrees at 9 bases. V lost 9 bases to trimming and J lost 2 bases; unmatched junction nucleotides: 10. The CDR3 consists of 16 residues. Per germline, CDR1 KGHDR and CDR2 SFDVKD. The CDR3 loop is CATSNGRTGGNQPQHF. For the CDR3, the DNA is TGTGCCACCTCAAACGGCAGGACAGGGGGCAATCAGCCCCAGCATTTT.

V gene TRBV28 combines with J gene TRBJ2-2; the match to TRBD2 covers 8 bases. The V gene end was trimmed by 3 bases and the J gene end by 8 bases; junction bases not matched to a gene: 8. CDR1 is MDHEN and CDR2 is SYDVKM in the germline V gene. This CDR3 spans 15 amino acids. CDR3 DNA: TGTGCCAGCAGTTTCCGGGGGGGCGCAACAGGGGAGCTGTTTTTT. It specifies CASSFRGGATGELFF.

Only a few counts were recorded for this clonotype. The gene calls are TRBV20-1 and TRBJ2-1; 8 nucleotides line up with TRBD1. After removal of 4 bases from V and 2 bases from J, the junction contained 4 bases not matched to a gene. This CDR3 is 14 amino acids long. The germline V gene encodes CDR1 DFQATT and CDR2 SNEGSKA (reference sequence). CDR3: CSATSGQAYNEQFF. The CDR3 region has the DNA TGCAGTGCTACCTCGGGACAGGCCTACAATGAGCAGTTCTTC.

The chain couples TRBV7-8 to TRBJ1-3, with D unresolved. The CDR3 consists of 15 residues. Germline V lookup: CDR1 SGHVS, CDR2 FQNEAQ. Trimming took 5 bases from V and 0 from J, leaving 11 bases between them. CDR3: CASSNRLGSGNTIYF. CDR3 nucleotides: TGTGCCAGCAGCAACCGACTTGGCTCTGGAAACACCATATATTTT.